The next 12 T cell receptor beta chains were all read from a single sample in a study of CD8 T cells in ankylosing spondylitis. TCRdb recomputed calls from the 5' RACE reads with MiXCR, one row per CDR3 protein. The sample lists about 240,000 distinct CDR3 sequences, roughly 10% seen once, with around 7% in the top ten. Sequencing was done on a sample of blood, either unsorted or a sorted T cell fraction (not recorded which). The receptors were gathered from a male donor with ankylosing spondylitis or in good health (not recorded which).

This clonotype was observed at least ten times. The chain links TRBV5-1 to TRBJ2-2; maybe TRBD1 (6 bases). In germline, CDR1 is SGHRS, CDR2 YFSETQ. The CDR3 contains 14 residues. V lost 7 bases and J 1 base, leaving 11 bases between the germline ends. CDR3 in DNA: TGCGCCAGCCTCGAGGGGGTGAACACCGGGGAGCTGTTTTTT. As protein: CASLEGVNTGELFF.

This clonotype was seen ten or more times. The gene calls are TRBV7-9 and TRBJ1-1; D is uncertain. CDR3 length equals 14 residues. V dropped 0 bases and J dropped 1 base, with 6 bases sitting between them. Germline CDR1 is SEHNR and CDR2 is FQNEAQ (reference sequence). The CDR3 loop is CASSLADGNTEAFF. DNA of the CDR3: TGTGCCAGCAGCTTAGCGGACGGGAACACTGAAGCTTTCTTT.

This clonotype was seen ten or more times. This CDR3 is CASSPITPGLHNEQFF. The CDR3 DNA reads as TGTGCCAGCAGCCCCATAACTCCGGGACTACACAATGAGCAGTTCTTC. The chain carries TRBV7-2 and TRBJ2-1; 7 bases agree with TRBD2. V lost 5 bases and J lost 5; bases outside the gene matches: 12. The V gene's germline CDR1 is SGHTA and CDR2 FQGNSA. The CDR3 consists of 16 residues. Drawing the rest from reference TRBV7-2 and TRBJ2-1, the complete variable domain is GAGVSQSPSNKVTEKGKDVELRCDPISGHTALYWYRQSLGQGLEFLIYFQGNSAPDKSGLPSDRFSAERTGGSVSTLTIQRTQQEDSAVYLCASSPITPGLHNEQFFGPGTRLTVL.

The sample holds many counts of this clonotype. The chain joins TRBV6-7 to TRBJ2-1, with D perhaps assigned TRBD1 or TRBD2 (5 bases each). TRBV6-7 is filed as an ORF, its function uncertain. CDR3 size: 17 residues. The ends were cut back, 3 bases at V and 7 bases at J, with 22 bases in the middle. This CDR3 reads CASSYEGPLSNMNEQFF. CDR3 DNA: TGTGCCAGCAGTTATGAGGGGCCGCTAAGTAACATGAATGAGCAGTTCTTC.

This clonotype was recorded a few times. V usage is TRBV13 and J usage is TRBJ2-7, with D perhaps being TRBD1 or TRBD2 (5 bases each). This CDR3 comprises 14 residues. The V gene lost 4 bases and the J gene lost 3 bases, with 13 bases spanning the gap. Germline V CDR1 and CDR2: PRHDT, FYEKMQ (reference sequence). The CDR3 nucleotides read TGTGCCAGCAGCTGGGGGATAAGCGACTACGAGCAGTACTTC. Its protein product is CASSWGISDYEQYF.

The chain combines TRBV5-1 with TRBJ2-3; TRBD2 agrees at 10 bases. This CDR3 region has 17 residues. The V segment lost 4 bases and the J segment 6 bases; nucleotides outside the gene matches: 14. CDR1 and CDR2 from the germline V gene are SGHRS and YFSETQ. The CDR3 sequence: CASSLPQLAGASDTQYF. For the CDR3, the DNA is TGCGCCAGCAGCCTGCCTCAGCTAGCGGGAGCATCGGATACGCAGTATTTT.

The table lists this clonotype with many counts. The CDR3 nucleotides are TGCGCCAGCAGCTCCCAACCTAGCGGGGGGGAGTACAATGAGCAGTTCTTC. Its protein is CASSSQPSGGEYNEQFF. The chain joins TRBV5-1 to TRBJ2-1; 12 bases line up with TRBD2. The germline CDR1 and CDR2 sequences are SGHRS and YFSETQ. Trimming took 3 bases from V and 4 from J; bases not matched to a gene: 8. The CDR3 covers 17 residues.

This clonotype has more than one count but fewer than ten. The chain employs TRBV7-9 and TRBJ2-5; perhaps TRBD2 as D (5 bases). The CDR3 is 16 amino acids. V lost 4 bases to trimming and J lost 2 bases, with 17 bases between them. Germline CDR1 SEHNR, CDR2 FQNEAQ (reference sequence). The CDR3 DNA sequence: TGTGCCAGCAGCTACAGACGGACGGGAACTCAAGAGACCCAGTACTTC. Protein sequence: CASSYRRTGTQETQYF.

In this sample, this clonotype turned up many times. The rearrangement uses TRBV28 and TRBJ2-7; TRBD2 matches 7 bases. The CDR3 length is 17 residues. CDR1 MDHEN and CDR2 SYDVKM come from the germline V gene. The J segment lost 4 bases and the V segment lost 2 bases, leaving 14 bases of the junction unmatched. This CDR3 is CASSLPRLAQPSYEQYF. The CDR3 coding sequence is TGTGCCAGCAGTTTACCCCGACTAGCTCAGCCTTCTTACGAGCAGTACTTC.

This clonotype was found once. Sequence at one end of the junction differs from germline and may be a read error. The rearrangement uses TRBV7-6 and TRBJ2-3, with D possibly matching TRBD2 (5 bases). This CDR3 is 16 amino acids long. Germline values: CDR1 SGHVS, CDR2 FNYEAQ. The CDR3 DNA reads as TGTACCAGCAGCTCCCCAGCAGGTGGATCGGACTATACGCAGTATTTT. Its translation: CTSSSPAGGSDYTQYF.

This clonotype came up many times. J is TRBJ1-1 and V is TRBV5-1; D may be TRBD1 (5 bases). Trimming pared 4 bases from V and 1 base from J, leaving 11 bases between. The CDR3 runs 14 residues. From germline, CDR1 is SGHRS and CDR2 YFSETQ. DNA of the CDR3: TGCGCCAGCAGCCCCCTTGGGGGGAACACTGAAGCTTTCTTT. Translation gives CASSPLGGNTEAFF.

V and J are TRBV3-1 and TRBJ2-5; the D is unclear. With 0 bases removed from V and 3 bases from J, the gap between germline ends came to 8 bases. Germline V lookup: CDR1 LGHDT, CDR2 YNNKEL (reference sequence). The CDR3 spans 14 residues. This chain's CDR3 is CASSQDGPKETQYF. DNA for the CDR3: TGTGCCAGCAGCCAAGATGGACCCAAAGAGACCCAGTACTTC.